Here is one T cell receptor (beta chain) with its context. The V end was cut by 4 bases, the J end by 1 base, with 17 bases between. This CDR3 spans 16 amino acids. Germline V CDR1 and CDR2: SGHDT, YYEEEE. These data are taken from a study of cytomegalovirus exposure and HLA in healthy donors. Study at large: Inside one of the first data releases sat 80 million to 95 million unique TCRs taken from HLA-typed donors.

This PCR relied on a set of 60 Vbeta primers and 13 Jbeta primers. Assay used: immunoSEQ multiplex PCR; TCRdb lists only in-frame clones, some missing. The profile shows around 120,000 clones, around 80% of them singletons. The sequence derives from a woman in her forties in good health and CMV-seronegative. The rearrangement links TRBV5-6 to TRBJ1-1; TRBD1 is a possible D gene (5 bases). Sequenced sample: PBMCs. Here the CDR3 DNA reads TGTGCCAGCAGCCCCGGCGGGCGGGGGAAGAACACTGAAGCTTTCTTT. As protein: CASSPGGRGKNTEAFF.